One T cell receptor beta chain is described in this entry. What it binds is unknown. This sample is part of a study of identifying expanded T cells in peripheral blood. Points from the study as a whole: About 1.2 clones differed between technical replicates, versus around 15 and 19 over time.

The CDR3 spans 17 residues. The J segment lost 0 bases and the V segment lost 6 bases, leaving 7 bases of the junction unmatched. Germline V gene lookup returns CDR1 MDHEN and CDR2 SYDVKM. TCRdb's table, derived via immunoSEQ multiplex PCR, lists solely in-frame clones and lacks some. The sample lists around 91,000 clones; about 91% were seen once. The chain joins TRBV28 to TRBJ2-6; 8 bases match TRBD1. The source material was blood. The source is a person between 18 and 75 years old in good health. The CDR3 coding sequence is TGTGCCAGCAGCTTGGGTGACAGGGGCTCTGGGGCCAACGTCCTGACTTTC. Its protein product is CASSLGDRGSGANVLTF.